Sequencing of this T cell receptor beta chain was carried out in a study of T cell changes during pregnancy in multiple sclerosis (dated by TCRdb to about 2019). In the study overall: The study looked at changes in the T cell repertoire across pregnancy in women with multiple sclerosis.

At the junction V is shortened by 0 bases and J by 2 bases; bases outside the gene matches: 7. Inclusive of the bounding cysteine and phenylalanine, the CDR3 is 17 residues long. The DNA shown is the 51-base CDR3, in frame from base 1. The germline V gene specifies SGDLS as CDR1 and YYNGEE as CDR2. This clone was seen only once. It lacks a known antigen. No qualities accompany the bases; no much larger clone lies one base away. Library generation was performed with the immunoSEQ multiplex PCR assay. Sourced from immuneACCESS, this table was stored by TCRdb with only in-frame sequences that have V and J called. A share of the clones is absent; for the studies checked, an unresolved V gene accounts for under half, and the remainder has no known explanation. Here the sample has 35,000 to 40,000 clones; 92% occur a single time. Approximately 5% of the sample rests with the top ten.

This clonotype originated in a female donor with multiple sclerosis, enrolled in a pregnancy study. The sample was CD8+ T cells from peripheral blood mononuclear cells, taken in the third trimester of pregnancy. Here the chain combines TRBV9 and TRBJ2-3; TRBD2 aligns with 9 central bases. The base sequence is TGTGCCAGCAGCGTAGTCGGTAGCGGGGGATACACAGATACGCAGTATTTT. Translated, this is CASSVVGSGGYTDTQYF.